Listed below are T cell receptor beta chains from one sample, sequenced in a study of PD-1 blockade in classical Hodgkin lymphoma. Generated by immunoSEQ multiplex PCR, the TCRdb table keeps only in-frame clones and is missing some. The table includes tens of thousands of clones, 70% detected once. Material: peripheral blood mononuclear cells (PBMCs), obtained before the second cycle of nivolumab. The source of these receptors is a human donor with classical Hodgkin lymphoma. CDR3s include the opening cysteine and the closing phenylalanine or tryptophan. D genes are given only for firm matches. Clone size is stated in some rows and not others, as once, few, many or a class when expanded.

V gene: TRBV19; D gene: TRBD1; CDR3 length: 13; J gene: TRBJ1-3; clone size: many; CDR3 DNA: TGTGCCAGCGGACAGGCATTTGGAAACACCATATATTTT; CDR3 protein: CASGQAFGNTIYF
V gene: TRBV7-2; D gene: .; CDR3 length: 13; J gene: TRBJ2-5; clone size: few; CDR3 DNA: TGTGCCAGCAGCTTAGGGCCACAAGAGACCCAGTACTTC; CDR3 protein: CASSLGPQETQYF
V gene: TRBV27; D gene: .; CDR3 length: 14; J gene: TRBJ1-1; clone size: .; CDR3 DNA: TGTGCCAGCAGTAGTCAGGCTTTGAACACTGAAGCTTTCTTT; CDR3 protein: CASSSQALNTEAFF
V gene: TRBV7-2; D gene: .; CDR3 length: 12; J gene: TRBJ2-7; clone size: .; CDR3 DNA: TGTGCCAGCAGCCTTGACAGGAGTCAGCAGTACTTC; CDR3 protein: CASSLDRSQQYF
V gene: TRBV7-9; D gene: TRBD1; CDR3 length: 18; J gene: TRBJ2-2; clone size: .; CDR3 DNA: TGTGCCAGCAGCTTTGGTATCGCAGGACAGGGTGTTACCGGGGAGCTGTTTTTT; CDR3 protein: CASSFGIAGQGVTGELFF
V gene: TRBV5-6; D gene: .; CDR3 length: 13; J gene: TRBJ1-1; clone size: .; CDR3 DNA: TGTGCCAGCAGCTTGGCTACCTGGGCTGAAGCTTTCTTT; CDR3 protein: CASSLATWAEAFF
V gene: TRBV19; D gene: .; CDR3 length: 14; J gene: TRBJ1-5; clone size: few; CDR3 DNA: TGTGCCAGTAGTATAGCCCAGTCCAATCAGCCCCAGCATTTT; CDR3 protein: CASSIAQSNQPQHF
V gene: TRBV2; D gene: .; CDR3 length: 15; J gene: TRBJ2-1; clone size: once; CDR3 DNA: TGTGCCAGCAGGACCTCGGGACTCTCGAACAATGAGCAGTTCTTC; CDR3 protein: CASRTSGLSNNEQFF
V gene: TRBV6-5; D gene: .; CDR3 length: 13; J gene: TRBJ1-1; clone size: .; CDR3 DNA: TGTGCCAGCTGTATCACGAGGGAAACTGAAGCTTTCTTT; CDR3 protein: CASCITRETEAFF
V gene: TRBV27; D gene: .; CDR3 length: 16; J gene: TRBJ1-6; clone size: medium-sized; CDR3 DNA: TGTGCCAGCAGTTCACAGGTTATTAGGAGTAATTCACCCCTCCACTTT; CDR3 protein: CASSSQVIRSNSPLHF
V gene: TRBV7-2; D gene: .; CDR3 length: 13; J gene: TRBJ1-2; clone size: .; CDR3 DNA: TGTGCCAGCAGCCCGGAGCCTTTCTATGGCTACACCTTC; CDR3 protein: CASSPEPFYGYTF
V gene: TRBV28; D gene: .; CDR3 length: 12; J gene: TRBJ2-5; clone size: .; CDR3 DNA: TGTGCCACTAACTCAGCCCTAGAGACCCAGTACTTC; CDR3 protein: CATNSALETQYF
V gene: TRBV29-1; D gene: TRBD1; CDR3 length: 15; J gene: TRBJ2-2; clone size: .; CDR3 DNA: TGCAGCGTTGAAGATACAGGGGGCAACACCGGGGAGCTGTTTTTT; CDR3 protein: CSVEDTGGNTGELFF
V gene: TRBV28; D gene: TRBD1; CDR3 length: 16; J gene: TRBJ1-5; clone size: .; CDR3 DNA: TGTGCCAGCAGTTTCCGGGACAGGCCGCCGAATCAGCCCCAGCATTTT; CDR3 protein: CASSFRDRPPNQPQHF
V gene: TRBV7-9; D gene: TRBD2; CDR3 length: 18; J gene: TRBJ2-2; clone size: .; CDR3 DNA: TGTGCCAGCAGCCCTGCTCGGTCTGCGGGGGACTACACCGGGGAGCTGTTTTTT; CDR3 protein: CASSPARSAGDYTGELFF
V gene: TRBV4-1; D gene: TRBD2; CDR3 length: 16; J gene: TRBJ2-1; clone size: .; CDR3 DNA: TGCGCCAGCAGCCAAGAGGCAGCGGGGGGATACAATGAGCAGTTCTTC; CDR3 protein: CASSQEAAGGYNEQFF
V gene: TRBV29-1; D gene: .; CDR3 length: 12; J gene: TRBJ2-3; clone size: .; CDR3 DNA: TGCAGCGCCCTGGTAGCCACAGATACGCAGTATTTT; CDR3 protein: CSALVATDTQYF
V gene: TRBV11-1; D gene: TRBD2; CDR3 length: 16; J gene: TRBJ2-5; clone size: .; CDR3 DNA: TGTGCCAGCAGCTTCTTGGCGGGGGGCAGGGGAGAGACCCAGTACTTC; CDR3 protein: CASSFLAGGRGETQYF
V gene: TRBV7-7; D gene: .; CDR3 length: 13; J gene: TRBJ2-1; clone size: .; CDR3 DNA: TGTGCTAGCAGCTTAGACGGGGGCAGTGAGCAGTTCTTC; CDR3 protein: CASSLDGGSEQFF
V gene: TRBV6-5; D gene: .; CDR3 length: 13; J gene: TRBJ2-5; clone size: .; CDR3 DNA: TGTGCCAGCAGTTACTCATGGGGAGAGACCCAGTACTTC; CDR3 protein: CASSYSWGETQYF
V gene: TRBV28; D gene: TRBD1; CDR3 length: 16; J gene: TRBJ1-2; clone size: .; CDR3 DNA: TGTGCCAGCACCAGGGGAGGGGCAGGGGGCTACTATGGCTACACCTTC; CDR3 protein: CASTRGGAGGYYGYTF
V gene: TRBV6-6; D gene: .; CDR3 length: 13; J gene: TRBJ2-1; clone size: .; CDR3 DNA: TGTGCCAGCAGCACCGGATTTTTCGATGAGCAGTTCTTC; CDR3 protein: CASSTGFFDEQFF
V gene: TRBV30; D gene: .; CDR3 length: 14; J gene: TRBJ1-2; clone size: medium-sized; CDR3 DNA: TGTGCCTGGAGTGTACCTGGACAGAAATATGGCTACACCTTC; CDR3 protein: CAWSVPGQKYGYTF
V gene: TRBV5-1; D gene: .; CDR3 length: 16; J gene: TRBJ1-1; clone size: .; CDR3 DNA: TGCGCCAGCAGCTCGGACCCCGGGACATTGAACACTGAAGCTTTCTTT; CDR3 protein: CASSSDPGTLNTEAFF
V gene: TRBV28; D gene: .; CDR3 length: 16; J gene: TRBJ2-1; clone size: .; CDR3 DNA: TGTGCCAGCAGTATAGGAATTCGGAGCTCCTACAATGAGCAGTTCTTC; CDR3 protein: CASSIGIRSSYNEQFF
V gene: TRBV7-9; D gene: .; CDR3 length: 12; J gene: TRBJ1-2; clone size: few; CDR3 DNA: TGTGCCAGCAGCTTAGTCGAATATGGCTACACCTTC; CDR3 protein: CASSLVEYGYTF
V gene: TRBV28; D gene: .; CDR3 length: 16; J gene: TRBJ1-2; clone size: few; CDR3 DNA: TGTGCCAGCAGTCCCGGTGGCAGCCTAGCTAACTATGGCTACACCTTC; CDR3 protein: CASSPGGSLANYGYTF
V gene: TRBV7-2; D gene: .; CDR3 length: 13; J gene: TRBJ2-5; clone size: .; CDR3 DNA: TGTGCCAGCAGCTACAGGGTGCAAGAGACCCAGTACTTC; CDR3 protein: CASSYRVQETQYF
V gene: TRBV10-3; D gene: TRBD1; CDR3 length: 14; J gene: TRBJ1-5; clone size: .; CDR3 DNA: TGTGCCATCAGCGGACAGGGATTAAATCAGCCCCAGCATTTT; CDR3 protein: CAISGQGLNQPQHF
V gene: TRBV5-1; D gene: .; CDR3 length: 12; J gene: TRBJ2-5; clone size: .; CDR3 DNA: TGCGCCAGCAGCTTCCCCCAAGAGACCCAGTACTTC; CDR3 protein: CASSFPQETQYF
V gene: TRBV19; D gene: TRBD1; CDR3 length: 14; J gene: TRBJ2-1; clone size: .; CDR3 DNA: TGTGCCAGTAAGGGGGACAGGGGCTACAATGAGCAGTTCTTC; CDR3 protein: CASKGDRGYNEQFF
V gene: TRBV4-3; D gene: .; CDR3 length: 15; J gene: TRBJ1-6; clone size: .; CDR3 DNA: TGCGCCAGCAGCCAAAACAGAGATTATAATTCACCCCTCCACTTT; CDR3 protein: CASSQNRDYNSPLHF
V gene: TRBV27; D gene: .; CDR3 length: 13; J gene: TRBJ2-2; clone size: few; CDR3 DNA: TGTGCCAGCTACAGCGAAAACACCGGGGAGCTGTTTTTT; CDR3 protein: CASYSENTGELFF
V gene: TRBV5-1; D gene: TRBD1; CDR3 length: 15; J gene: TRBJ1-2; clone size: .; CDR3 DNA: TGCGCCAGCAGCTTTGAAATACACAGGGGTAATGGCTACACCTTC; CDR3 protein: CASSFEIHRGNGYTF
V gene: TRBV9; D gene: .; CDR3 length: 13; J gene: TRBJ2-3; clone size: .; CDR3 DNA: TGTGCCAGCAGCGTAGATGGAACAGATACGCAGTATTTT; CDR3 protein: CASSVDGTDTQYF
V gene: TRBV11-2; D gene: .; CDR3 length: 12; J gene: TRBJ2-7; clone size: .; CDR3 DNA: TGTGCCAGCAGCTTAGTTATTTACGAGCAGTACTTC; CDR3 protein: CASSLVIYEQYF
V gene: TRBV7-2; D gene: .; CDR3 length: 12; J gene: TRBJ2-5; clone size: .; CDR3 DNA: TGTGCCAGCAGCTTCTACAGCGGGACCCAGTACTTC; CDR3 protein: CASSFYSGTQYF
V gene: TRBV28; D gene: .; CDR3 length: 13; J gene: TRBJ1-2; clone size: .; CDR3 DNA: TGTGCCAGCCGATCCACCTCTAACTATGGCTACACCTTC; CDR3 protein: CASRSTSNYGYTF
V gene: TRBV27; D gene: .; CDR3 length: 15; J gene: TRBJ2-1; clone size: .; CDR3 DNA: TGTGCCAGCAGTCCCAGGGCCCAGGACTCTACTCGGAAGTTCTTC; CDR3 protein: CASSPRAQDSTRKFF
V gene: TRBV28; D gene: TRBD1; CDR3 length: 13; J gene: TRBJ1-2; clone size: once; CDR3 DNA: TGTGCCAGCAGCTCGGGACAGATCTATGGCTACACCTTC; CDR3 protein: CASSSGQIYGYTF
V gene: TRBV25-1; D gene: .; CDR3 length: 14; J gene: TRBJ2-5; clone size: .; CDR3 DNA: TGTGCCAGCAGTGTCAGGGGATTACAAGAGACCCAGTACTTC; CDR3 protein: CASSVRGLQETQYF
V gene: TRBV7-9; D gene: .; CDR3 length: 11; J gene: TRBJ1-1; clone size: .; CDR3 DNA: TGTGCCAGCAGCTCCCGGCCTGAAGCTTTCTTT; CDR3 protein: CASSSRPEAFF
V gene: TRBV5-1; D gene: .; CDR3 length: 14; J gene: TRBJ1-1; clone size: .; CDR3 DNA: TGCGCCAGCAGCGCCACCCAGACGAACACTGAAGCTTTCTTT; CDR3 protein: CASSATQTNTEAFF
V gene: TRBV2; D gene: .; CDR3 length: 11; J gene: TRBJ2-5; clone size: .; CDR3 DNA: TGTGCCAGCATTGGGGCGGCAACCCAGTACTTC; CDR3 protein: CASIGAATQYF
V gene: TRBV28; D gene: TRBD1; CDR3 length: 14; J gene: TRBJ1-6; clone size: .; CDR3 DNA: TGTGCCAGCAGTCCCGACAGGGTTCGATCACCCCTCCACTTT; CDR3 protein: CASSPDRVRSPLHF
V gene: TRBV18; D gene: TRBD2; CDR3 length: 15; J gene: TRBJ2-3; clone size: .; CDR3 DNA: TGTGCCAGCTCACGACTAGCGGGGGGCACAGATACGCAGTATTTT; CDR3 protein: CASSRLAGGTDTQYF
V gene: TRBV9; D gene: .; CDR3 length: 14; J gene: TRBJ2-7; clone size: .; CDR3 DNA: TGTGCCAGCAGCGCCCTCGGGGGGCACTCCGAGCAGTACTTC; CDR3 protein: CASSALGGHSEQYF
V gene: TRBV28; D gene: TRBD1; CDR3 length: 12; J gene: TRBJ1-1; clone size: .; CDR3 DNA: TGTGCCAGCAGCCTCCGGACAGGGCTGACTTTCTTT; CDR3 protein: CASSLRTGLTFF
V gene: TRBV11-3; D gene: .; CDR3 length: 14; J gene: TRBJ2-5; clone size: .; CDR3 DNA: TGTGCCAGCAGCTTAGATACAGCCCAAGAGACCCAGTACTTC; CDR3 protein: CASSLDTAQETQYF
V gene: TRBV6-5; D gene: .; CDR3 length: 13; J gene: TRBJ2-3; clone size: .; CDR3 DNA: TGTGCCAGCAGTTCGACAGTGGGAGATACGCAGTATTTT; CDR3 protein: CASSSTVGDTQYF
V gene: TRBV4-1; D gene: .; CDR3 length: 14; J gene: TRBJ1-5; clone size: few; CDR3 DNA: TGCGCCAGCAGCCAAGGCCGGGGCGGTCAGCCCCAGCATTTT; CDR3 protein: CASSQGRGGQPQHF
V gene: TRBV19; D gene: .; CDR3 length: 15; J gene: TRBJ1-5; clone size: .; CDR3 DNA: TGTGCCAGTAGTATCGGTACAGGGTCCGGTCAGCCCCAGCATTTT; CDR3 protein: CASSIGTGSGQPQHF
V gene: TRBV5-1; D gene: .; CDR3 length: 13; J gene: TRBJ2-5; clone size: .; CDR3 DNA: TGCGCCAGCAGCTTACAACTGCGCGGTGCCCAGTACTTC; CDR3 protein: CASSLQLRGAQYF
V gene: TRBV5-1; D gene: TRBD1; CDR3 length: 14; J gene: TRBJ1-2; clone size: .; CDR3 DNA: TGCGCCAGCAGCTCCCTCGACAGGGGTGGAGGCTACACCTTC; CDR3 protein: CASSSLDRGGGYTF
V gene: TRBV5-1; D gene: TRBD2; CDR3 length: 16; J gene: TRBJ2-5; clone size: .; CDR3 DNA: TGCGCCAGCAGCTCCTCGGGTAGCGGGACCCCCCGGACCCAGTACTTC; CDR3 protein: CASSSSGSGTPRTQYF
V gene: TRBV13; D gene: TRBD2; CDR3 length: 17; J gene: TRBJ2-7; clone size: .; CDR3 DNA: TGTGCCAGCAGCTTAAAGTACGGGGGGTCCCTATCCTACGAGCAGTACTTC; CDR3 protein: CASSLKYGGSLSYEQYF